Following are 16 T cell receptor beta chains from one sample sequenced in a study of cytomegalovirus exposure and HLA in healthy donors. The PCR made use of 60 Vbeta and 13 Jbeta primers. The method was immunoSEQ multiplex PCR; TCRdb's version includes in-frame clones alone and lacks a portion of them. This sample contains 150,000 to 200,000 clones. The sequenced sample consisted of PBMCs. Receptors originate from a woman in her sixties in good health and CMV-seronegative.

With regard to this clone: The same CDR3 arises from other DNA sequences in this sample as well. This chain connects TRBV9 to TRBJ1-2; D may be TRBD1 (5 bases). The V end lost 2 bases, the J end lost 1 base, and 9 bases lay between the germline ends. The germline V gene encodes CDR1 SGDLS and CDR2 YYNGEE. The CDR3 runs to 14 residues. CDR3 loop: CASSVGGGNYGYTF. The CDR3 coding sequence is TGTGCCAGCAGCGTCGGGGGGGGTAACTATGGCTACACCTTC.

The chain uses TRBV5-1 and TRBJ2-7; TRBD1 aligns across 8 bases. This CDR3 contains 15 residues. J was trimmed by 0 bases and V by 0 bases; bases with no gene match: 2. From germline, CDR1 is SGHRS and CDR2 YFSETQ. CDR3 nucleotide sequence: TGCGCCAGCAGCTTGGCAGGGGGCAGCTCCTACGAGCAGTACTTC. Translating gives CASSLAGGSSYEQYF.

This rearrangement joins TRBV5-1 to TRBJ1-1; TRBD1 aligns across 7 bases. Trimming removed 0 bases from V and 1 base from J; junction bases left unmatched: 6. The germline gives CDR1 SGHRS, CDR2 YFSETQ. The CDR3 covers 16 residues. CDR3 DNA sequence: TGCGCCAGCAGCTTGGCCCAGGGGGGAGGGAACACTGAAGCTTTCTTT. The encoded protein is CASSLAQGGGNTEAFF.

The rearrangement links TRBV19 to TRBJ2-2; 8 bases are shared with TRBD1. The germline gives CDR1 LNHDA, CDR2 SQIVND (reference sequence). This CDR3 region has 16 residues. Losses at the gene ends were 10 bases for V and 4 bases for J; bases not matched to a gene: 14. CDR3 sequence (DNA): TGTGCCACGTCAGGGGGCGGGAATAGGTTCACCGGGGAGCTGTTTTTT. It encodes CATSGGGNRFTGELFF.

This rearrangement joins TRBV6-1 to TRBJ1-3; the match to TRBD1 covers 10 bases. Per the germline V gene, CDR1 is MNHNS and CDR2 is SASEGT. V dropped 5 bases and J dropped 3; count of bases not matched to a gene: 4. CDR3 length: 15 residues. The CDR3 loop is CASSRRTGGGNTIYF. CDR3 DNA: TGTGCCAGCAGTCGGAGGACAGGGGGTGGAAACACCATATATTTT.

V and J are TRBV5-1 and TRBJ2-2; TRBD1 matches at 10 bases. Per germline, CDR1 SGHRS and CDR2 YFSETQ. CDR3 size: 15 residues. V dropped 4 bases and J dropped 3; count of bases not matched to a gene: 3. The CDR3 DNA reads TGCGCCAGCAGCCCGGACAGGGGGGACACCGGGGAGCTGTTTTTT. Translated: CASSPDRGDTGELFF.

The rearrangement links TRBV10-3 to TRBJ2-5; possible D gene TRBD1, 6 bases. The germline V gene has CDR1 ENHRY and CDR2 SYGVKD. The CDR3 is made up of 15 amino acids. V was pared by 6 bases and J by 1 base, with 15 bases between. CDR3 sequence: CAIRARGTFQETQYF. DNA of the CDR3: TGTGCCATCAGAGCAAGGGGGACGTTCCAAGAGACCCAGTACTTC.

This chain connects TRBV5-1 to TRBJ1-4; D ambiguous. The CDR3 consists of 14 residues. Germline assignment: CDR1 SGHRS and CDR2 YFSETQ. V shed 0 bases and J shed 4 bases, with 7 bases lying between them. The CDR3 DNA sequence: TGCGCCAGCAGCTTGGGGCAGCGTAATGAAAAACTGTTTTTT. Translating gives CASSLGQRNEKLFF.

The V call is TRBV5-1, the J call TRBJ2-3; D unclear. The CDR3 has 15 residues. The V gene's germline CDR1 is SGHRS and CDR2 YFSETQ. V lost 0 bases, J lost 1 base, and 9 bases lay in between. This chain's CDR3 is CASSLGQVGTDTQYF. As DNA, the CDR3 is TGCGCCAGCAGCTTGGGCCAGGTCGGCACAGATACGCAGTATTTT. Full variable domain (missing parts from reference TRBV5-1 and TRBJ2-3): KAGVTQTPRYLIKTRGQQVTLSCSPISGHRSVSWYQQTPGQGLQFLFEYFSETQRNKGNFPGRFSGRQFSNSRSEMNVSTLELGDSALYLCASSLGQVGTDTQYFGPGTRLTVL.

This chain joins TRBV10-3 and TRBJ2-4; weak D call: TRBD2 (6 bases). Deletions cut 3 bases from V and 8 bases from J, with 11 bases between. The CDR3 consists of 13 residues. Germline CDR1 reads ENHRY; CDR2 reads SYGVKD. The CDR3 nucleotides are TGTGCCATCAGTGAAGGCGGGGTGGACATTCAGTACTTC. Amino acids: CAISEGGVDIQYF.

The gene calls are TRBV29-1 and TRBJ2-2; TRBD1 might be the D (6 bases). Germline CDR1 and CDR2: SQVTM and ANQGSEA. This CDR3 contains 16 residues. Trimming cost V 0 bases and J 4 bases, with 15 bases left between them. The CDR3 sequence is CSVEDRGRGPTGELFF. CDR3 in DNA: TGCAGCGTTGAAGATCGGGGCAGGGGTCCCACCGGGGAGCTGTTTTTT.

The rearrangement links TRBV9 to TRBJ2-2, with D perhaps matching TRBD2 (7 bases). The CDR3 consists of 15 residues. Germline V gene sequence: CDR1 SGDLS, CDR2 YYNGEE. V lost 4 bases and J 4 bases, leaving 14 bases between the germline ends. CDR3 sequence reads: CASSLRGGSTGELFF. Here the CDR3 DNA reads TGTGCCAGCAGCCTCAGGGGCGGGAGCACCGGGGAGCTGTTTTTT.

This chain joins TRBV7-8 and TRBJ2-7; 7 bases align to TRBD1. Germline V lookup: CDR1 SGHVS, CDR2 FQNEAQ. The CDR3 length is 16 residues. Germline trimming cut 4 bases from V and 0 bases from J; bases unmatched to any gene: 9. The CDR3 is CASSSHPGGSSYEQYF. The CDR3 bases are TGTGCCAGCAGCTCCCATCCAGGGGGAAGCTCCTACGAGCAGTACTTC.

The chain links TRBV4-1 to TRBJ2-7; TRBD1 aligns across 7 bases. CDR1 MGHRA and CDR2 YSYEKL come from the germline V gene. The CDR3 consists of 15 residues. V trimming: 1 base; J trimming: 1 base; junction bases outside the gene matches: 4. The CDR3 loop reads CASSQGRGSSYEQYF. CDR3 bases: TGCGCCAGCAGCCAAGGCAGGGGGTCGTCCTACGAGCAGTACTTC.

V and J are TRBV11-2 and TRBJ2-7, with D possibly matching TRBD2 (5 bases). CDR1 SGHAT and CDR2 FQNNGV come from the germline V gene. This CDR3 spans 13 amino acids. Trimming pared 1 base from V and 6 bases from J, leaving 10 bases between. The CDR3 bases are TGTGCCAGCAGCTTAGGCCCGGGATCCGAGCAGTACTTC. Amino acid sequence: CASSLGPGSEQYF.

V is TRBV27 and J is TRBJ1-1; the D gene is possibly TRBD1 (6 bases). Per the germline V gene, CDR1 is MNHEY and CDR2 is SMNVEV (reference sequence). The length of the CDR3 is 14 residues. V lost 4 bases, J lost 0 bases, and 9 bases lay in between. Written as DNA, the CDR3 is TGTGCCAGCAGTTCTTGGACAGTGAACACTGAAGCTTTCTTT. It encodes CASSSWTVNTEAFF.